A selection of T cell receptor beta chains follows, all from one sample in a study of blood T cell repertoires in COVID-19. The repertoire was sequenced with immunoSEQ multiplex PCR; TCRdb's copy has only in-frame clones and lacks some. The data hold roughly 100,000 clones, with over 70% observed a single time. Sequenced material: peripheral blood. The receptors come from a human donor in a cohort sampled during active or convalescent COVID-19. The CDR3 runs from the conserved cysteine through the conserved F or W. D genes are given only for firm matches. Clone size is not always given. Where it is, it says once, few, many or a class for expanded clones.

d_gene | j_gene | v_gene | abundance | CDR3aa | CDR3nt
TRBD1 | TRBJ1-6 | TRBV10-2 | . | CASSDGTGFEPLHF | TGCGCCAGCAGTGATGGGACAGGGTTTGAACCCCTCCACTTT
TRBD1 | TRBJ1-6 | TRBV6-6 | . | CASSPGKTGSGYSPLHF | TGTGCCAGCAGTCCAGGAAAGACAGGGAGCGGTTATTCACCCCTCCACTTT
. | TRBJ1-6 | TRBV5-1 | . | CASRVGVYNSPLHF | TGCGCCAGCAGGGTGGGAGTGTATAATTCACCCCTCCACTTT
TRBD1 | TRBJ2-2 | TRBV30 | . | CAWETGETGELFF | TGTGCCTGGGAGACAGGGGAGACCGGGGAGCTGTTTTTT
TRBD1 | TRBJ2-7 | TRBV6-5 | . | CASRTGTYEQYF | TGTGCCAGCAGGACAGGGACCTACGAGCAGTACTTC
. | TRBJ1-1 | TRBV11-2 | . | CASSLPMGLNTEAFF | TGTGCCAGCAGCTTGCCGATGGGGCTAAACACTGAAGCTTTCTTT
. | TRBJ2-2 | TRBV4-3 | . | CASSYEQNTGELFF | TGCGCCAGCAGCTACGAGCAGAACACCGGGGAGCTGTTTTTT
. | TRBJ1-1 | TRBV29-1 | . | CSVQGPMNTEAFF | TGCAGCGTACAGGGACCCATGAACACTGAAGCTTTCTTT
. | TRBJ2-4 | TRBV28 | . | CASSFPVGGISKNIQYF | TGTGCCAGCAGTTTCCCTGTTGGGGGGATTTCCAAAAACATTCAGTACTTC
TRBD1 | TRBJ1-2 | TRBV5-1 | . | CASSLSPATGGADGYTF | TGCGCCAGCAGCTTGTCCCCAGCGACAGGGGGTGCGGATGGCTACACCTTC
TRBD1 | TRBJ1-1 | TRBV5-6 | . | CASSWGQGRANTEAFF | TGTGCCAGCAGTTGGGGACAGGGGAGAGCGAACACTGAAGCTTTCTTT
. | TRBJ2-3 | TRBV4-2 | . | CASSPGFTDTQYF | TGTGCCAGCAGCCCCGGGTTCACAGATACGCAGTATTTT
TRBD1 | TRBJ1-4 | TRBV3-1/TRBV3-2 | . | CASSQDPTGGEKLFF | TGTGCCAGCAGCCAAGATCCAACAGGGGGCGAAAAACTGTTTTTT
. | TRBJ1-4 | TRBV15 | few | CATSWTGNEKLFF | TGTGCCACCAGCTGGACTGGTAATGAAAAACTGTTTTTT
. | TRBJ2-7 | TRBV12-3/TRBV12-4 | . | CASSSLGVKQYF | TGTGCCAGCAGTAGCCTGGGAGTAAAGCAGTACTTC
. | TRBJ1-1 | TRBV3-1/TRBV3-2 | . | CASSRLAGSSTEAFF | TGTGCCAGCAGCCGATTGGCGGGATCGAGCACTGAAGCTTTCTTT
TRBD1 | TRBJ1-4 | TRBV25-1 | . | CASSGTERRDEKLFF | TGTGCCAGCAGCGGGACAGAGAGGCGGGATGAAAAACTGTTTTTT
. | TRBJ1-2 | TRBV28 | . | CASSRTGFYGYTF | TGTGCCAGCAGTCGTACAGGGTTCTATGGCTACACCTTC
TRBD1 | TRBJ1-4 | TRBV19 | . | CASSTRQGGNEKLFF | TGTGCCAGTAGTACGCGACAGGGAGGTAATGAAAAACTGTTTTTT
. | TRBJ1-5 | TRBV6-5 | . | CASSPRQHQPQHF | TGTGCCAGCAGTCCCCGACAGCATCAGCCCCAGCATTTT
. | TRBJ1-2 | TRBV30 | few | CAWSRSTTNYGYTF | TGTGCCTGGAGTAGGTCAACTACTAACTATGGCTACACCTTC
TRBD2 | TRBJ2-3 | TRBV3-1/TRBV3-2 | . | CASSQGVAGAGTDTQYF | TGTGCCAGCAGCCAAGGGGTAGCGGGGGCCGGCACAGATACGCAGTATTTT
. | TRBJ2-3 | TRBV24-1 | . | CATSDRRGGSSTDTQYF | TGTGCCACCAGTGATCGACGAGGGGGTTCTAGCACAGATACGCAGTATTTT
. | TRBJ2-7 | TRBV7-2 | . | CASSLGFGQRPYEQYF | TGTGCCAGCAGCTTAGGATTCGGACAGAGGCCTTACGAGCAGTACTTC
. | TRBJ2-1 | TRBV11-2 | once | CASSLGFKGDIRSYNEQFF | TGTGCCAGCAGCTTAGGATTTAAGGGGGACATTCGCTCCTACAATGAGCAGTTCTTC
. | TRBJ2-1 | TRBV12-5 | . | CASQLSAYNEQFF | TGTGCTAGTCAGTTGTCCGCCTACAATGAGCAGTTCTTC
TRBD1 | TRBJ1-5 | TRBV23-1 | . | CASSRAWRDRSNQPQHF | TGCGCCAGCAGTCGCGCCTGGCGGGACAGGAGCAATCAGCCCCAGCATTTT
TRBD1 | TRBJ1-2 | TRBV27 | . | CASRPGGSYGYTF | TGTGCCAGCAGGCCAGGGGGATCGTATGGCTACACCTTC
TRBD1 | TRBJ1-6 | TRBV4-2 | . | CASSQSTGAENSPLHF | TGTGCCAGCAGCCAATCCACAGGGGCCGAAAATTCACCCCTCCACTTT
. | TRBJ1-5 | TRBV2 | . | CASSDRQGRQPQHF | TGTGCCAGCAGTGACCGCCAGGGGCGTCAGCCCCAGCATTTT
. | TRBJ2-7 | TRBV24-1 | . | CATSDTDRSYEQYF | TGTGCCACCAGTGATACCGACAGATCCTACGAGCAGTACTTC
TRBD1 | TRBJ2-5 | TRBV7-3 | . | CASSPNGQGALETQYF | TGTGCCAGCAGCCCCAATGGACAGGGGGCATTAGAGACCCAGTACTTC
. | TRBJ1-2 | TRBV7-3 | . | CASSYQTGYGYTF | TGTGCCAGCAGCTATCAGACAGGCTATGGCTACACCTTC
TRBD1 | TRBJ1-6 | TRBV5-1 | . | CASSRGQGQYNSPLHF | TGCGCCAGCAGCCGGGGACAGGGCCAATATAATTCACCCCTCCACTTT
. | TRBJ2-5 | TRBV18 | . | CASSPQPQRQETQYF | TGTGCCAGCTCACCACAGCCTCAGCGGCAAGAGACCCAGTACTTC
TRBD2 | TRBJ2-3 | TRBV6-1 | . | CASSDRGLAGGITDTQYF | TGTGCCAGCAGTGACCGAGGACTAGCGGGGGGGATCACAGATACGCAGTATTTT
TRBD1 | TRBJ2-5 | TRBV11-2 | . | CASSSEFRGSEETQYF | TGTGCCAGCAGCTCGGAGTTCAGGGGGTCGGAAGAGACCCAGTACTTC
. | TRBJ1-6 | TRBV3-1/TRBV3-2 | . | CASSQDVGQAGSPLHF | TGTGCCAGCAGCCAAGACGTGGGGCAAGCCGGTTCACCCCTCCACTTT
TRBD2 | TRBJ2-3 | TRBV2 | . | CASNPTSGVPRQTDTQYF | TGTGCCAGCAACCCGACTAGCGGGGTCCCGAGGCAGACAGATACGCAGTATTTT
. | TRBJ2-3 | TRBV28 | . | CASTPGQGYTDTQYF | TGTGCCAGCACCCCCGGCCAGGGGTACACAGATACGCAGTATTTT
TRBD2 | TRBJ2-3 | TRBV6-5 | . | CASRQGLAGTDTQYF | TGTGCCAGCAGACAGGGACTAGCGGGCACAGATACGCAGTATTTT
. | TRBJ2-1 | TRBV28 | few | CASSRELSGILYNEQFF | TGTGCCAGCAGCCGCGAACTGTCCGGTATCCTCTACAATGAGCAGTTCTTC
TRBD2 | TRBJ2-3 | TRBV9 | . | CASSAPSSGGTDTQYF | TGTGCCAGCAGCGCCCCATCGAGCGGGGGCACAGATACGCAGTATTTT
. | TRBJ2-1 | TRBV5-5 | once | CASSLDRGRAYNEQFF | TGTGCCAGCAGCCTCGACCGGGGAAGGGCCTACAATGAGCAGTTCTTC
TRBD1 | TRBJ1-2 | TRBV19 | once | CASREDRGSNGYTF | TGTGCCAGTAGGGAGGACAGGGGGAGTAATGGCTACACCTTC
TRBD1 | TRBJ1-5 | TRBV30 | . | CAWSVGTVTFQPQHF | TGTGCCTGGAGTGTGGGGACAGTTACCTTTCAGCCCCAGCATTTT
TRBD1 | TRBJ2-7 | TRBV5-3 | . | CARSSPGQGPYEQYF | TGTGCCAGAAGCTCCCCGGGACAGGGGCCCTACGAGCAGTACTTC
. | TRBJ2-2 | TRBV10-3 | . | CAIGQLNTGELFF | TGTGCCATCGGGCAGCTGAACACCGGGGAGCTGTTTTTT